This T cell receptor beta chain emerged from a study of T cells in localized non-small cell lung cancer. Findings and caveats of the study: Longer overall survival accompanied higher blood T cell density. Among the tissues sampled, uninvolved adjacent lung had the highest T cell clonality, above tumor.

Deletions cut 5 bases from V and 6 bases from J, with 23 bases between. Germline assignment: CDR1 SGHNT and CDR2 YENEEA. This CDR3 is 16 amino acids long. This clone was observed a few times. Its antigen is not known. Sequenced by immunoSEQ multiplex PCR; TCRdb stores in-frame clones only, minus some. Of about 6,000 clones in the sample, approximately 22% are singletons; the top ten hold roughly 10%. Specimen: lung tumor tissue, collected before any cancer treatment. This TCR came from a female donor older than 55 with stage I lung adenocarcinoma. The chain combines TRBV11-3 with TRBJ2-7; a possible D gene is TRBD1 (6 bases). The CDR3 loop is CASSRSRDTLFIEQYF. In DNA form, the CDR3 reads TGTGCCAGCAGCCGCAGCCGGGACACCCTCTTTATCGAGCAGTACTTC.